This TCR beta chain was captured by sequencing in a study of Graves' ophthalmopathy and Graves' hyperthyroidism. Study-wide findings and caveats: Detected in blood as well were most expanded thyroid clonotypes with frequency above 0.001.

Details on this clonotype: Its antigen is unknown.

The sequenced template was RNA, covering the TCR beta CDR3 region. RT-PCR was first run with HTBI primers, then multiplex PCR in a second round. Using its own MiXCR run on the multiplex PCR reads, TCRdb lists one record per CDR3 protein. The table lists about 700,000 distinct CDR3 sequences, approximately 40% of them singletons. The specimen sequenced was peripheral blood. The receptor was derived from an adult man with Graves' ophthalmopathy.

CDR3 amino acids: CSVRSGGGGETQYF. CDR3 coding DNA: TGCAGCGTTAGGTCAGGGGGCGGCGGGGAGACCCAGTACTTC. The chain links TRBV29-1 to TRBJ2-5; 8 bases are a match to TRBD1. The germline V gene encodes CDR1 SQVTM and CDR2 ANQGSEA. This CDR3 has 14 amino acids. V was pared by 5 bases and J by 5 bases, with 10 bases of the junction left unmatched.